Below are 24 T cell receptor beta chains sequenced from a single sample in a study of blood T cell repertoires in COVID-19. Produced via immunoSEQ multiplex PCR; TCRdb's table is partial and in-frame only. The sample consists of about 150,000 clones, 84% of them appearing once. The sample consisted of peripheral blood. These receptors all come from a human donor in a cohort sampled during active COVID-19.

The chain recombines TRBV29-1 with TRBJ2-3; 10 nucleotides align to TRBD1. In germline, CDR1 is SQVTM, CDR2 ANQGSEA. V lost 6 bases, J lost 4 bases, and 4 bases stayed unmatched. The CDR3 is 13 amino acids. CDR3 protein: CSVRTGGADTQYF. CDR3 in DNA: TGCAGCGTCCGGACAGGGGGGGCAGATACGCAGTATTTT.

CDR3 loop: CASSDTPGFYNEQFF. CDR3 in DNA: TGTGCCAGCAGTGATACCCCGGGGTTTTACAATGAGCAGTTCTTC. The chain uses TRBV7-8 and TRBJ2-1; weak D call: TRBD2 (5 bases). CDR1 and CDR2 (germline): SGHVS, FQNEAQ. The CDR3 is made up of 15 amino acids. V was pared by 6 bases and J by 4 bases, with 16 bases between.

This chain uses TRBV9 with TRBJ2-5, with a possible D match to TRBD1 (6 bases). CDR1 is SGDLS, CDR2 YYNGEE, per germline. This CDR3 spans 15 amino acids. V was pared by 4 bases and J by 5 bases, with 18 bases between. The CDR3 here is CASSPPSGAGETQYF. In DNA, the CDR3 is TGTGCCAGCAGCCCCCCGTCAGGGGCAGGTGAGACCCAGTACTTC.

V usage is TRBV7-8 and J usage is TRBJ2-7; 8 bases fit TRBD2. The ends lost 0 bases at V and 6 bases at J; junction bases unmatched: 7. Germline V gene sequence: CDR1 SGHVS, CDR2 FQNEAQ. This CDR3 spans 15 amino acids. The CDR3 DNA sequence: TGTGCCAGCAGCTTAGCCGGGACTAGTCTGGGCGAGCAGTACTTC. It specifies CASSLAGTSLGEQYF.

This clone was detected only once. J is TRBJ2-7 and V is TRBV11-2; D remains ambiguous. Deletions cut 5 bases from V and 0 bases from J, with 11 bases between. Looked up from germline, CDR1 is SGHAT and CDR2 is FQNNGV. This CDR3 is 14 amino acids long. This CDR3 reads CASSPRTVSYEQYF. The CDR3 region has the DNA TGTGCCAGCAGCCCTCGCACGGTCTCCTACGAGCAGTACTTC.

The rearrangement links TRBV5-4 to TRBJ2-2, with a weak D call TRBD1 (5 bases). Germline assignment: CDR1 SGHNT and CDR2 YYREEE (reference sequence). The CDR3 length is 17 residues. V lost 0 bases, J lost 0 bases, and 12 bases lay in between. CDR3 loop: CASSLGYRRTNTGELFF. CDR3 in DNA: TGTGCCAGCAGCTTGGGTTACAGGAGAACGAACACCGGGGAGCTGTTTTTT.

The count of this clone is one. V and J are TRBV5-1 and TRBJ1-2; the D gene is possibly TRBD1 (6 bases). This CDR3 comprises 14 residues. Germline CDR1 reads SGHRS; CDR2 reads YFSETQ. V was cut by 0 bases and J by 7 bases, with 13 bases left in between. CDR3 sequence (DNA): TGCGCCAGCAGCTTGGGGCCCAGGGGAACTGGCTACACCTTC. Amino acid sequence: CASSLGPRGTGYTF.

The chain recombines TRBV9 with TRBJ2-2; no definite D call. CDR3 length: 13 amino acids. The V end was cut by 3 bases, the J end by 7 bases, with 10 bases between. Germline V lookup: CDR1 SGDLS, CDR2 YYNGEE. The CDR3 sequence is CASSARMIGELFF. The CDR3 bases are TGTGCCAGCAGCGCCAGAATGATCGGGGAGCTGTTTTTT.

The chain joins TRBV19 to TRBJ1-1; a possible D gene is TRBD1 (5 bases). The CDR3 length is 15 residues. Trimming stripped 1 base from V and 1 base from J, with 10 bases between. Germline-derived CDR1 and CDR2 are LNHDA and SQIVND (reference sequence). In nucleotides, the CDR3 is TGTGCCAGTAGTATAGGCAGGGAAAAGAACACTGAAGCTTTCTTT. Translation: CASSIGREKNTEAFF.

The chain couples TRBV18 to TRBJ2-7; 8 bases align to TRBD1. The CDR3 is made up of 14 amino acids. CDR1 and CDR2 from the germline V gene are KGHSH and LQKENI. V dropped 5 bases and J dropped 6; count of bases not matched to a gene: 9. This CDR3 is CASSARQGTSEQYF. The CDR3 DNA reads TGTGCCAGCTCAGCGCGACAGGGGACGAGCGAGCAGTACTTC.

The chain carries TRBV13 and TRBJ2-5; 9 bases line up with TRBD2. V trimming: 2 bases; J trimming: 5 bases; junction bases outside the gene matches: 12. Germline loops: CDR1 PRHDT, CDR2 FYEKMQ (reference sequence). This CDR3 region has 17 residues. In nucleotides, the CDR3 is TGTGCCAGCAGCTTAAGGCGCGGCGGGGGGGCTTTCGAGACCCAGTACTTC. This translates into CASSLRRGGGAFETQYF.

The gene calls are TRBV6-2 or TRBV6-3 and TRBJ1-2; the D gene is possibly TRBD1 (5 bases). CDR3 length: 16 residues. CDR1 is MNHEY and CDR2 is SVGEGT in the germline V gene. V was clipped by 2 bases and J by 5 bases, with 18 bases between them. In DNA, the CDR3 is TGTGCCAGCAGTTACCCCCAGGGAGGGAAGGGATATGGCTACACCTTC. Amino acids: CASSYPQGGKGYGYTF.

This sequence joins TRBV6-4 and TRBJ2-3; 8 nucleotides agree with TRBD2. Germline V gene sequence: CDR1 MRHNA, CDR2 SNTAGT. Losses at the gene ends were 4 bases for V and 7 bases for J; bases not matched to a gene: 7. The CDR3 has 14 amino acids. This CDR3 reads CASSGSGIANTQYF. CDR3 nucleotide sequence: TGTGCCAGCAGTGGTAGCGGGATTGCGAATACGCAGTATTTT.

The CDR3 DNA reads TGTGCCAGCAGACTAGCGGTGAACACCGGGGAGCTGTTTTTT. This translates into CASRLAVNTGELFF. The V and J genes are TRBV2 and TRBJ2-2, with TRBD2 identical over 8 bases. This CDR3 has 14 amino acids. Germline V gene lookup returns CDR1 SNHLY and CDR2 FYNNEI. V gave up 6 bases and J gave up 1 base; unmatched junction bases: 1.

In DNA form, the CDR3 reads TGTGCCAGCAGCTTCAGTACTAGACAAGAGACCCAGTACTTC. This encodes CASSFSTRQETQYF. The chain joins TRBV5-4 to TRBJ2-5; D perhaps matches TRBD2 (5 bases). CDR1 SGHNT and CDR2 YYREEE come from the germline V gene (reference sequence). The CDR3 extends over 14 amino acids. The ends were cut back, 2 bases at V and 2 bases at J, with 10 bases in the middle. The whole variable domain, remainder taken from reference TRBV5-4 and TRBJ2-5, is ETGVTQSPTHLIKTRGQQVTLRCSSQSGHNTVSWYQQALGQGPQFIFQYYREEENGRGNFPPRFSGLQFPNYSSELNVNALELDDSALYLCASSFSTRQETQYFGPGTRLLVL.

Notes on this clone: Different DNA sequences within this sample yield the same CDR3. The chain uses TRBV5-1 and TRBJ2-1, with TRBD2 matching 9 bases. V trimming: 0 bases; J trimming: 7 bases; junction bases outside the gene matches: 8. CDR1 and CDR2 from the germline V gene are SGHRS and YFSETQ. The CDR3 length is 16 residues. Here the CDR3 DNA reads TGCGCCAGCAGCTTGGGGGGTAGCGGGAGTAGGAATGAGCAGTTCTTC. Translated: CASSLGGSGSRNEQFF. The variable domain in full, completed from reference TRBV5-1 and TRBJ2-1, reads KAGVTQTPRYLIKTRGQQVTLSCSPISGHRSVSWYQQTPGQGLQFLFEYFSETQRNKGNFPGRFSGRQFSNSRSEMNVSTLELGDSALYLCASSLGGSGSRNEQFFGPGTRLTVL.

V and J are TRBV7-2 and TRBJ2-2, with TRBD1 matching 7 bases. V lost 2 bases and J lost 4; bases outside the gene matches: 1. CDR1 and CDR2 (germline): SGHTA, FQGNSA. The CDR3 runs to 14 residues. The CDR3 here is CASSLTGVTGELFF. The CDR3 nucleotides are TGTGCCAGCAGCTTAACAGGGGTCACCGGGGAGCTGTTTTTT.

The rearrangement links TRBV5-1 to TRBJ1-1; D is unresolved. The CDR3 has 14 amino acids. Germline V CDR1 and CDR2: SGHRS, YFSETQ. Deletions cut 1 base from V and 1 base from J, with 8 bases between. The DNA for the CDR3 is TGCGCCAGCAGCTTGAGTCCGGGGAACACTGAAGCTTTCTTT. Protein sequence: CASSLSPGNTEAFF.

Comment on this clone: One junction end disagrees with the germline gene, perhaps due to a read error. CDR3 nucleotides: TGTGCCAGCAGTTATGAGGAGAACACTGAAGTTTTCTTT. Protein sequence: CASSYEENTEVFF. This rearrangement joins TRBV6-2 or TRBV6-3 to TRBJ1-1; no clear D. Germline V CDR1 and CDR2: MNHEY, SVGEGT. The CDR3 is made up of 13 amino acids.

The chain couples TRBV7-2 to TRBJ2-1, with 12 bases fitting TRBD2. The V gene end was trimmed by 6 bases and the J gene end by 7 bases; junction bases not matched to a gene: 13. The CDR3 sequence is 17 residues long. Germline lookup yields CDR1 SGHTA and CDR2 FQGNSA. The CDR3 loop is CASSPTGTSGWGNEQFF. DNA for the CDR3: TGTGCCAGCAGTCCTACTGGGACTAGCGGGTGGGGGAATGAGCAGTTCTTC.

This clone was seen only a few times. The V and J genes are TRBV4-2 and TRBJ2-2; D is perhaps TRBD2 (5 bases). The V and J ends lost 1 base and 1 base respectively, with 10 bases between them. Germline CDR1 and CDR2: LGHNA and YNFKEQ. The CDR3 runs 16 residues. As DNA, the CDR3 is TGTGCCAGCAGCCAAGGAAGCGGATGGAACACCGGGGAGCTGTTTTTT. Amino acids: CASSQGSGWNTGELFF.

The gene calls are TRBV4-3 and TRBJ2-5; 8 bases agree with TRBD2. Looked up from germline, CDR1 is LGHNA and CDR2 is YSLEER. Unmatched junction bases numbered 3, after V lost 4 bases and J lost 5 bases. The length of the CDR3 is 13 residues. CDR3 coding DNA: TGCGCCAGCAGCCCCGGGGGGGGTGAGACCCAGTACTTC. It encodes CASSPGGGETQYF.

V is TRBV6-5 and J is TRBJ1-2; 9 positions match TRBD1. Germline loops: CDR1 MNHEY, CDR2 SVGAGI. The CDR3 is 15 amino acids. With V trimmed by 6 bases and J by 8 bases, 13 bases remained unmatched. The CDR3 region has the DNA TGTGCCAGCAGCGAGGGTGGACAGGGGAGGAAGGGCTACACCTTC. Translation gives CASSEGGQGRKGYTF.

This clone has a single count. CDR3 sequence reads: CAWNRQGAGQPQHF. Here the CDR3 DNA reads TGTGCCTGGAACCGCCAGGGGGCTGGTCAGCCCCAGCATTTT. This chain joins TRBV30 and TRBJ1-5; 8 bases are shared with TRBD1. This CDR3 has 14 residues. Germline CDR1 is GTSNPN and CDR2 is SVGIG (reference sequence). The V and J ends lost 4 bases and 6 bases, in that order; junction bases with no gene match: 8.